The sequence of this TCR beta chain was determined in a study of blood T cell repertoires in COVID-19. Overall study: Sites in the United States, Italy and Spain provided acute and convalescent COVID-19 samples. T cells, B-cell-depleted T cells, or PBMCs provided the cDNA or gDNA that served as material.

Per the study methods: Reference gene primer amplification in the assay estimated nucleated cell counts. Profiled with immunoSEQ multiplex PCR; TCRdb holds only in-frame clones, not every one. Clonal size and the V and J genes are those of that table, whereas D and trimming came from the DNA. The sample shows 90,000 to 120,000 clones, 70% to 90% of them seen only once. This CDR3 comprises 14 residues. The germline CDR1 and CDR2 sequences are SGHAT and FQNNGV. The ends lost 3 bases at V and 5 bases at J; junction bases unmatched: 4. This TCR was sampled from a man in his forties with active or convalescent COVID-19. The chain couples TRBV11-2 to TRBJ1-1, with 9 bases aligning to TRBD1. The sequenced material came from peripheral blood. The CDR3 loop is CASSLDGQGTEAFF. The CDR3 region has the DNA TGTGCCAGCAGCTTGGATGGACAGGGGACTGAAGCTTTCTTT.